The 21 T cell receptor beta chains reported below all come from one sample, sequenced in a study of blood T cell repertoires in COVID-19. Data came from immunoSEQ multiplex PCR; TCRdb stores just in-frame clones and leaves some out. The sample contains about 88,000 clones, around 90% of which appear only once. Sequencing input: peripheral blood. The source of these receptors is a man aged 18 to 30 with COVID-19, enrolled during active disease.

V is TRBV7-2 and J is TRBJ2-5; 9 nucleotides match TRBD1. J lost 9 bases, V lost 2 bases, and 4 bases had no gene match. This CDR3 has 13 amino acids. The germline gives CDR1 SGHTA, CDR2 FQGNSA. The CDR3 is CASSLMRQGAQYF. CDR3 nucleotide sequence: TGTGCCAGCAGCTTAATGCGACAGGGGGCCCAGTACTTC.

This rearrangement joins TRBV28 to TRBJ1-4, with 12 bases aligning to TRBD1. The CDR3 consists of 20 residues. The junction had 20 bases not matched to a gene; V was cut back by 5 bases and J by 7 bases. Per the germline V gene, CDR1 is MDHEN and CDR2 is SYDVKM. The CDR3 loop is CASSPPGQGAPPLIFEKLFF. Here the CDR3 DNA reads TGTGCCAGCAGTCCCCCGGGACAGGGGGCGCCCCCGTTAATTTTTGAAAAACTGTTTTTT.

V is TRBV11-2 and J is TRBJ2-7, with 8 bases matching TRBD1. The V gene's germline CDR1 is SGHAT and CDR2 FQNNGV. Losses at the gene ends were 5 bases for V and 1 base for J; bases not matched to a gene: 7. The CDR3 runs 15 residues. The chain's CDR3 is CASSQRTGLSYEQYF. DNA for the CDR3: TGTGCCAGCAGCCAACGGACAGGGTTGTCCTACGAGCAGTACTTC.

A word on this clone: Sequence at one end of the junction differs from germline and may be a read error. This chain connects TRBV28 to TRBJ1-4; maybe TRBD1 (6 bases). Germline V gene sequence: CDR1 MDHEN, CDR2 SYDVKM. The CDR3 sequence is 15 residues long. This CDR3 reads CASSAGQSFNEKLLF. CDR3 bases: TGTGCCAGCAGTGCCGGACAGTCCTTTAATGAAAAACTGCTTTTT.

The genes are TRBV5-1 and TRBJ2-7; D is possibly TRBD1 (5 bases). Germline assignment: CDR1 SGHRS and CDR2 YFSETQ. CDR3 length: 14 amino acids. Trimming removed 1 base from V and 5 bases from J, with 13 bases in between. The CDR3 here is CASSLLRQGDEQYF. The CDR3 bases are TGCGCCAGCAGCTTGTTGAGGCAGGGCGACGAGCAGTACTTC.

This clone appeared a few times. The rearrangement uses TRBV27 and TRBJ2-2; 11 bases align to TRBD1. The germline V gene has CDR1 MNHEY and CDR2 SMNVEV (reference sequence). Losses at the gene ends were 5 bases for V and 6 bases for J; bases not matched to a gene: 5. The CDR3 runs to 15 residues. The CDR3 region is CASSPRDRGAGELFF. In DNA form, the CDR3 reads TGTGCCAGCAGTCCCCGGGACAGGGGGGCCGGGGAGCTGTTTTTT.

The chain joins TRBV15 to TRBJ2-7; weak D call: TRBD1 (6 bases). CDR3 length equals 16 residues. The V end lost 0 bases, the J end lost 3 bases, and 15 bases lay between the germline ends. CDR1 is LNHNV, CDR2 YYDKDF, per germline (reference sequence). The CDR3 DNA is TGTGCCACCAGCAGAGATCGGTCAGGGGCGGGCTACGAGCAGTACTTC. This gives the protein CATSRDRSGAGYEQYF. The full variable domain, its missing parts supplied by reference TRBV15 and TRBJ2-7, is DAMVIQNPRYQVTQFGKPVTLSCSQTLNHNVMYWYQQKSSQAPKLLFHYYDKDFNNEADTPDNFQSRRPNTSFCFLDIRSPGLGDTAMYLCATSRDRSGAGYEQYFGPGTRLTVT.

V usage is TRBV28 and J usage is TRBJ1-1, with unresolved D. The CDR3 has 15 amino acids. Germline V gene data show CDR1 as MDHEN and CDR2 as SYDVKM. Trimming shortened V by 2 bases and J by 6 bases, and 16 bases separated the two germline ends. The CDR3 bases are TGTGCCAGCAGTTTACCCCGGGATACGAGGGCTGAAGCTTTCTTT. It specifies CASSLPRDTRAEAFF.

The chain links TRBV24-1 to TRBJ2-1; tentative D call: TRBD1 (5 bases). In germline, CDR1 is KGHDR, CDR2 SFDVKD. This CDR3 region has 16 residues. Trimming removed 1 base from V and 2 bases from J, with 11 bases in between. Here the CDR3 reads CATSDLGQGPYNEQFF. CDR3 bases: TGTGCCACCAGTGATTTAGGGCAGGGCCCCTACAATGAGCAGTTCTTC.

This chain joins TRBV24-1 and TRBJ2-5, with D unresolved. There are 15 residues in the CDR3. Trimming took off 4 bases at V and 2 bases at J, with 13 bases between the two ends. CDR1 and CDR2 from the germline V gene are KGHDR and SFDVKD. CDR3 DNA: TGTGCCACCAGTGACCATGACAACGATCAAGAGACCCAGTACTTC. It codes for CATSDHDNDQETQYF.

The chain has TRBV5-1 and TRBJ2-7; TRBD2 agrees at 13 bases. CDR1 is SGHRS, CDR2 YFSETQ, per germline. After removal of 2 bases from V and 4 bases from J, the junction contained 3 bases not matched to a gene. This CDR3 contains 15 residues. CDR3 nucleotides: TGCGCCAGCAGCTTCCGGACTAGCGGGAGTTACGAGCAGTACTTC. This translates into CASSFRTSGSYEQYF.

This clone was observed a single time. V usage is TRBV6-4 and J usage is TRBJ2-7; TRBD2 aligns across 9 bases. Trimming at V came to 4 bases and at J to 3 bases, leaving 13 bases not matched to a gene. This CDR3 has 17 amino acids. Germline V gene sequence: CDR1 MRHNA, CDR2 SNTAGT. The CDR3 bases are TGTGCCAGCAGTGTCTTCGCCACCGGGACTAGCCACTACGAGCAGTACTTC. This codes for CASSVFATGTSHYEQYF.

This chain's CDR3 is CASSLPTDEQFF. CDR3 sequence (DNA): TGCGCCAGCAGCCTACCTACCGATGAGCAGTTCTTC. V is TRBV5-1 and J is TRBJ2-1, with unresolved D. V was pared by 4 bases and J by 8 bases, with 10 bases between. The CDR3 sequence is 12 residues long. CDR1 is SGHRS, CDR2 YFSETQ, per germline.

The V call is TRBV7-6, the J call TRBJ1-3, with D hard to call. CDR3 size: 16 residues. Germline loops: CDR1 SGHVS, CDR2 FNYEAQ. Trimming took 1 base from V and 0 from J, leaving 10 bases between them. Written as DNA, the CDR3 is TGTGCCAGCAGCTTAGGCTTTGGAGGCTCTGGAAACACCATATATTTT. Translated, it gives CASSLGFGGSGNTIYF. The full variable domain, with the rest looked up from reference TRBV7-6 and TRBJ1-3, is GAGVSQSPRYKVTKRGQDVALRCDPISGHVSLYWYRQALGQGPEFLTYFNYEAQQDKSGLPNDRFSAERPEGSISTLTIQRTEQRDSAMYRCASSLGFGGSGNTIYFGEGSWLTVV.

This clone has just one count. J is TRBJ2-5 and V is TRBV5-1; tentatively, D is TRBD2 (10 bases). Germline V lookup: CDR1 SGHRS, CDR2 YFSETQ. This CDR3 region has 16 residues. The V gene lost 1 base and the J gene lost 7 bases, with 20 bases spanning the gap. The CDR3 region is CASSLTQREGQGTQYF. The CDR3 nucleotides are TGCGCCAGCAGCTTGACCCAGCGGGAGGGACAGGGGACCCAGTACTTC.

V and J are TRBV4-3 and TRBJ2-7; TRBD1 aligns across 11 bases. Per germline, CDR1 LGHNA and CDR2 YSLEER. The V and J ends lost 3 bases and 5 bases, in that order; junction bases with no gene match: 6. CDR3 length: 15 amino acids. The CDR3 reads CASSQGTGGPDEQYF. For the CDR3, the DNA is TGCGCCAGCAGCCAGGGGACAGGGGGTCCGGACGAGCAGTACTTC.

This chain's CDR3 is CASSIRDRLYEQYF. In nucleotides, the CDR3 is TGTGCCAGCAGCATCCGGGACAGGCTCTACGAGCAGTACTTC. V is TRBV5-5 and J is TRBJ2-7; 8 bases map to TRBD1. Unmatched junction bases numbered 6, after V lost 4 bases and J lost 3 bases. This CDR3 has 14 amino acids. Germline V CDR1 and CDR2: SGHKS, YYEKEE (reference sequence).

The chain couples TRBV27 to TRBJ2-3, with D perhaps matching TRBD2 (6 bases). The germline V gene has CDR1 MNHEY and CDR2 SMNVEV (reference sequence). The CDR3 sequence is 15 residues long. V gave up 1 base and J gave up 1 base, with 9 bases separating them. The DNA for the CDR3 is TGTGCCAGCAGTTTATGGGGACTTCGCACAGATACGCAGTATTTT. Protein: CASSLWGLRTDTQYF.

The chain employs TRBV7-8 and TRBJ2-3; 9 bases map to TRBD1. This CDR3 spans 17 amino acids. Germline CDR1 is SGHVS and CDR2 is FQNEAQ. Trimming at V came to 5 bases and at J to 2 bases, leaving 11 bases not matched to a gene. The CDR3 DNA reads TGTGCCAGCAGCCGCCGACAGGGGGTCCTCACCACAGATACGCAGTATTTT. This gives the protein CASSRRQGVLTTDTQYF.

The rearrangement uses TRBV5-1 and TRBJ2-6; D is undetermined. The CDR3 length is 15 residues. V was trimmed by 0 bases and J by 0 bases, leaving 4 bases between them. The germline gives CDR1 SGHRS, CDR2 YFSETQ. CDR3 region: CASSLGHSGANVLTF. The CDR3 nucleotides read TGCGCCAGCAGCTTGGGTCACTCTGGGGCCAACGTCCTGACTTTC.

The rearrangement links TRBV7-8 to TRBJ1-2; the match to TRBD1 covers 8 bases. The V gene end was trimmed by 5 bases and the J gene end by 6 bases; junction bases not matched to a gene: 8. Germline V lookup: CDR1 SGHVS, CDR2 FQNEAQ. This CDR3 region has 14 residues. Written as DNA, the CDR3 is TGTGCCAGCAGCCCGAACAGGGGGAGACATGGCTACACCTTC. This sequence encodes CASSPNRGRHGYTF.